Listed here are 18 T cell receptor beta chains from one sample, sequenced in a study of T cell repertoires in cytomegalovirus infection. No antigen has been identified for these receptors. TCRdb reprocessed the reads with MiXCR, giving one entry per CDR3 protein. This sample has approximately 280,000 distinct CDR3 sequences; roughly a fifth occur once, and the top ten carry roughly 19%. Sample: cultured PBMCs, taken from culture after CMV antigen stimulation. The receptors come from a human donor in good health (CMV status not recorded). Some clones in this sample may be carry-over from other donors' samples.

The chain joins TRBV11-1 to TRBJ2-2; the D gene is possibly TRBD2 (6 bases). Germline values: CDR1 SGHAT, CDR2 FQDESV (reference sequence). CDR3 length: 14 residues. V gave up 5 bases and J gave up 3 bases, with 10 bases separating them. CDR3 DNA: TGTGCCAGCAGCACGGGACTGTACACCGGGGAGCTGTTTTTT. This translates into CASSTGLYTGELFF.

The table lists this clonotype with many counts. This sequence joins TRBV7-2 and TRBJ1-2; a weak D match, TRBD1 (6 bases). CDR1 is SGHTA, CDR2 FQGNSA, per germline. V lost 1 base and J 3 bases, leaving 18 bases between the germline ends. This CDR3 contains 17 residues. The CDR3 nucleotides read TGTGCCAGCAGCTTAGGACAGGTGATAGGGTGGGACTATGGCTACACCTTC. Translated, it gives CASSLGQVIGWDYGYTF.

This clonotype was detected a few times. The gene calls are TRBV19 and TRBJ2-2; 9 nucleotides agree with TRBD1. CDR3 length: 17 amino acids. The V and J ends lost 5 bases and 1 base, in that order; junction bases with no gene match: 8. Germline CDR1 reads LNHDA; CDR2 reads SQIVND (reference sequence). CDR3 in amino acids: CASSSRRGQGNTGELFF. The CDR3 bases are TGTGCCAGTAGTTCTCGTCGGGGACAGGGGAACACCGGGGAGCTGTTTTTT.

This clonotype showed up many times. This rearrangement joins TRBV7-8 to TRBJ1-2, with a tentative D call TRBD1 (6 bases). Germline V gene sequence: CDR1 SGHVS, CDR2 FQNEAQ. Trimming took off 1 base at V and 2 bases at J, with 11 bases between the two ends. There are 15 residues in the CDR3. The DNA of the CDR3 is TGTGCCAGCAGCTTAGAGGTGGGGGCGAACTATGGCTACACCTTC. Translated, it gives CASSLEVGANYGYTF.

This rearrangement joins TRBV12-3 or TRBV12-4 to TRBJ1-4; TRBD1 matches 10 bases. V lost 4 bases and J lost 10; bases outside the gene matches: 3. The CDR3 covers 13 residues. CDR3 coding DNA: TGTGCCAGCAGTTGGAGACAGGGGGCAAAACTGTTTTTT. Residues: CASSWRQGAKLFF.

V is TRBV7-2 and J is TRBJ2-7; D is possibly TRBD2 (5 bases). V was pared by 1 base and J by 4 bases, with 8 bases between. CDR1 SGHTA and CDR2 FQGNSA come from the germline V gene. CDR3 length: 13 residues. The CDR3 is CASSLGEFYEQYF. The DNA of the CDR3 is TGTGCCAGCAGCTTAGGGGAGTTTTACGAGCAGTACTTC.

The V call is TRBV12-3 or TRBV12-4, the J call TRBJ2-5; TRBD2 is a possible D gene (5 bases). The CDR3 contains 13 residues. The CDR3 loop is CASGGHAQETQYF. CDR3 nucleotides: TGTGCAAGCGGCGGGCACGCCCAAGAGACCCAGTACTTC.

This clonotype has at least ten counts. The rearrangement links TRBV7-2 to TRBJ1-5; possibly TRBD1 for D (5 bases). Germline V gene data show CDR1 as SGHTA and CDR2 as FQGNSA. Trimming took 6 bases from V and 4 from J, leaving 13 bases between them. The CDR3 is 14 residues long. CDR3 sequence reads: CASRGLGGNQPQHF. DNA of the CDR3: TGTGCCAGCAGGGGGCTAGGAGGGAATCAGCCCCAGCATTTT.

This clonotype was picked up a small number of times. The chain employs TRBV20-1 and TRBJ1-5, with a tentative D call TRBD1 (6 bases). Trimming pared 3 bases from V and 4 bases from J, leaving 19 bases between. The CDR3 extends over 16 amino acids. Germline V lookup: CDR1 DFQATT, CDR2 SNEGSKA (reference sequence). This CDR3 reads CSARGGWGAGNQPQHF. In nucleotides, the CDR3 is TGCAGTGCTAGGGGAGGGTGGGGGGCTGGTAATCAGCCCCAGCATTTT.

This chain links TRBV5-4 with TRBJ1-2; D gene unclear. This CDR3 has 11 residues. From germline, CDR1 is SGHNT and CDR2 YYREEE (reference sequence). Trimming removed 3 bases at V and 7 bases at J, with 7 bases between. CDR3 DNA: TGTGCCAGCAGCTGGGGTGGTGGCTACACCTTC. Translation: CASSWGGGYTF.

This clonotype turned up a few times. The CDR3 sequence: CASSYGDSSYEQYF. In nucleotides, the CDR3 is TGTGCCAGCAGTTATGGGGACTCCTCCTACGAGCAGTACTTC. V and J are TRBV6-2 or TRBV6-3 and TRBJ2-7; perhaps TRBD2 as D (6 bases). Deletions cut 3 bases from V and 0 bases from J, with 9 bases between. There are 14 residues in the CDR3. Germline V gene data show CDR1 as MNHEY and CDR2 as SVGEGT.

The J gene is TRBJ2-1, the V gene TRBV4-2, with D unresolved. From germline, CDR1 is LGHNA and CDR2 YNFKEQ. The CDR3 has 13 amino acids. V was shortened by 0 bases and J by 5 bases, with 5 bases between the two germline ends. CDR3 in DNA: TGTGCCAGCAGCCAAGAAACCCACAATGAGCAGTTCTTC. It is translated as CASSQETHNEQFF.

This clonotype has a count of ten or more. V gene TRBV7-2 combines with J gene TRBJ1-2; D is unresolved. Trimming took 3 bases from V and 7 from J, leaving 12 bases between them. The germline V gene has CDR1 SGHTA and CDR2 FQGNSA. The CDR3 length is 13 residues. The CDR3 reads CASSFDPNSGYTF. The CDR3 nucleotides are TGTGCCAGCAGCTTCGACCCTAACAGTGGCTACACCTTC.

This clonotype was observed a handful of times. This rearrangement joins TRBV6-1 to TRBJ1-2; 9 nucleotides align to TRBD1. Germline V gene lookup returns CDR1 MNHNS and CDR2 SASEGT. CDR3 size: 15 residues. Trimming at V came to 5 bases and at J to 5 bases, leaving 9 bases not matched to a gene. CDR3 sequence (DNA): TGTGCCAGCAGTTCTTCTTGGACAGGGGCTTATGGCTACACCTTC. Protein sequence: CASSSSWTGAYGYTF.

This clonotype was seen at least ten times. The chain employs TRBV11-2 and TRBJ1-3; D call uncertain. There are 15 residues in the CDR3. V was clipped by 0 bases and J by 4 bases, with 10 bases between them. Germline V gene sequence: CDR1 SGHAT, CDR2 FQNNGV. The CDR3 nucleotides read TGTGCCAGCAGCTTAGATTCGGCAGCAGGAAACACCATATATTTT. Translating it yields CASSLDSAAGNTIYF.

This clonotype was seen only a few times. The rearrangement links TRBV6-5 to TRBJ2-2; D is perhaps TRBD2 (6 bases). V lost 2 bases to trimming and J lost 1 base, with 17 bases between them. Germline CDR1 and CDR2: MNHEY and SVGAGI. The CDR3 totals 18 residues. The CDR3 sequence: CASSYPGHRRGNTGELFF. For the CDR3, the DNA is TGTGCCAGCAGTTACCCCGGACATCGGAGGGGGAACACCGGGGAGCTGTTTTTT.

The chain has TRBV13 and TRBJ1-2; a possible D gene is TRBD1 (5 bases). The CDR3 has 14 residues. The V and J ends lost 2 bases and 3 bases respectively, with 10 bases between them. The germline V gene encodes CDR1 PRHDT and CDR2 FYEKMQ (reference sequence). CDR3 DNA: TGTGCCAGCAGCTTAACCGGGACTGACTATGGCTACACCTTC. This sequence encodes CASSLTGTDYGYTF. Complete variable domain (other parts from reference TRBV13 and TRBJ1-2): AAGVIQSPRHLIKEKRETATLKCYPIPRHDTVYWYQQGPGQDPQFLISFYEKMQSDKGSIPDRFSAQQFSDYHSELNMSSLELGDSALYFCASSLTGTDYGYTFGSGTRLTVV.

V gene TRBV28 combines with J gene TRBJ2-3; TRBD1 might be the D (6 bases). Between the trimmed V and J ends, which lost 5 bases and 1 base, there was a span of 13 bases. This CDR3 comprises 15 residues. Germline CDR1 and CDR2: MDHEN and SYDVKM. The CDR3 loop is CASSQTGRGTDTQYF. CDR3 DNA: TGTGCCAGCAGTCAAACAGGGAGAGGCACAGATACGCAGTATTTT.